The 26 T cell receptor beta chains listed next were all sequenced from one sample in a study of cytomegalovirus exposure and HLA in healthy donors. The study ran its PCR with 60 Vbeta and 13 Jbeta primers. Clones were sequenced by immunoSEQ multiplex PCR, and TCRdb holds only the in-frame ones, with some missing. Its table lists over 120,000 clones. The sequenced sample was PBMCs. Receptor source: a male donor in good health and CMV-seronegative.

The chain links TRBV19 to TRBJ1-2; unclear D gene. CDR3 length equals 13 residues. Germline loops: CDR1 LNHDA, CDR2 SQIVND (reference sequence). Trimming removed 5 bases at V and 1 base at J, with 8 bases between. CDR3 nucleotides: TGTGCCAGTAGTTTACTTAATAACTATGGCTACACCTTC. This gives the protein CASSLLNNYGYTF.

V usage is TRBV30 and J usage is TRBJ1-5; the D is unclear. The CDR3 loop spans 13 amino acids. The germline CDR1 and CDR2 sequences are GTSNPN and SVGIG (reference sequence). V lost 0 bases and J 5 bases, leaving 8 bases between the germline ends. The CDR3 here is CAWSVEGDQPQHF. The CDR3 DNA reads as TGTGCCTGGAGTGTCGAAGGAGATCAGCCCCAGCATTTT.

The chain carries TRBV11-3 and TRBJ2-1; TRBD2 matches at 12 bases. The CDR3 spans 19 residues. Trimming cost V 5 bases and J 0 bases; bases outside gene matches: 11. Germline lookup yields CDR1 SGHNT and CDR2 YENEEA. The chain's CDR3 is CASSPGWPSGGDSYNEQFF. CDR3 nucleotide sequence: TGTGCCAGCAGCCCCGGATGGCCTAGCGGGGGGGACTCCTACAATGAGCAGTTCTTC.

This rearrangement joins TRBV7-8 to TRBJ1-4; no firm D call. Trimming pared 5 bases from V and 7 bases from J, leaving 20 bases between. The CDR3 runs 16 residues. In germline, CDR1 is SGHVS, CDR2 FQNEAQ. DNA for the CDR3: TGTGCCAGCAGCCCCGGGGATACAGCGAAGGGTGAAAAACTGTTTTTT. Encoded protein: CASSPGDTAKGEKLFF.

The genes are TRBV19 and TRBJ1-2; D not certain. The germline V and J ends were trimmed by 3 bases and 2 bases, with 19 bases remaining between them. Germline CDR1 reads LNHDA; CDR2 reads SQIVND (reference sequence). The CDR3 runs 17 residues. CDR3 nucleotides: TGTGCCAGTAGTATCCCCGGTCGGTTTTTACTAAACTATGGCTACACCTTC. This codes for CASSIPGRFLLNYGYTF.

The rearrangement joins TRBV18 to TRBJ2-7; no clear D gene. The CDR3 runs to 14 residues. Germline V gives CDR1 KGHSH, CDR2 LQKENI. V lost 6 bases and J 1 base, leaving 13 bases between the germline ends. The CDR3 protein is CASSPAAVSYEQYF. In DNA form, the CDR3 reads TGTGCCAGCTCTCCGGCGGCTGTTTCCTACGAGCAGTACTTC.

The chain links TRBV11-2 to TRBJ1-2, with TRBD1 as a possible D gene (6 bases). The CDR3 is made up of 14 amino acids. CDR1 and CDR2 from the germline V gene are SGHAT and FQNNGV. The V end lost 2 bases, the J end lost 3 bases, and 10 bases lay between the germline ends. CDR3 sequence (DNA): TGTGCCAGCAGCTTATGGCAGGGGCACTATGGCTACACCTTC. Protein product: CASSLWQGHYGYTF.

J is TRBJ2-1 and V is TRBV7-2; tentative D call: TRBD1 (5 bases). The V gene's germline CDR1 is SGHTA and CDR2 FQGNSA. Trimming took 11 bases from V and 8 from J, leaving 13 bases between them. The CDR3 is 11 residues long. Here the CDR3 DNA reads TGTGCCTCCAGTAGGGGCGATGAGCAGTTCTTC. It is translated as CASSRGDEQFF.

The chain carries TRBV6-1 and TRBJ2-3; no firm D call. The CDR3 consists of 12 residues. Trimming pared 7 bases from V and 4 bases from J, leaving 9 bases between. From germline, CDR1 is MNHNS and CDR2 SASEGT. DNA for the CDR3: TGTGCCAGCACCGTCATAGCAGATACGCAGTATTTT. It translates to CASTVIADTQYF.

This CDR3 reads CASSSNEKLFF. In DNA form, the CDR3 reads TGTGCCAGCAGTTCGAATGAAAAACTGTTTTTT. This rearrangement joins TRBV27 to TRBJ1-4; D uncertain. The CDR3 runs to 11 residues. With 4 bases removed from V and 5 bases from J, the gap between germline ends came to 2 bases. In germline, CDR1 is MNHEY, CDR2 SMNVEV (reference sequence).

This chain links TRBV12-5 with TRBJ2-7, with TRBD1 identical over 12 bases. Germline trimming cut 5 bases from V and 6 bases from J; bases unmatched to any gene: 11. Germline-derived CDR1 and CDR2 are LGHNT and FRNRAP. The CDR3 spans 16 residues. The CDR3 DNA follows: TGTGCTAGTGGTCCCGGGACAGGGGGCAACCCCTCCGAGCAGTACTTC. Translating gives CASGPGTGGNPSEQYF.

The chain joins TRBV30 to TRBJ1-6; D remains ambiguous. CDR3 length: 16 residues. Germline-derived CDR1 and CDR2 are GTSNPN and SVGIG (reference sequence). V lost 5 bases to trimming and J lost 0 bases, with 14 bases between them. The chain's CDR3 is CAWSLATISYNSPLHF. As DNA, the CDR3 is TGTGCCTGGTCATTGGCAACTATCTCCTATAATTCACCCCTCCACTTT.

The chain recombines TRBV1 with TRBJ2-7; TRBD1 is the table's D call and was not checked against the DNA. TRBV1 constitutes a pseudogene. The length of the CDR3 is 17 residues. This CDR3 is CTSSQAYSGTGHYEQYF. The CDR3 DNA is TGCACCAGCAGCCAAGCCTACTCCGGGACAGGACACTACGAGCAGTACTTC.

This chain joins TRBV5-1 and TRBJ2-1; 10 nucleotides match TRBD2. Per the germline V gene, CDR1 is SGHRS and CDR2 is YFSETQ. Unmatched junction bases numbered 6, after V lost 2 bases and J lost 4 bases. The CDR3 runs to 16 residues. The CDR3 DNA reads TGCGCCAGCAGCTTATCCACTAGCGGGAATTACAATGAGCAGTTCTTC. Residues: CASSLSTSGNYNEQFF.

The chain combines TRBV5-1 with TRBJ2-3; 9 positions match TRBD1. The germline CDR1 and CDR2 sequences are SGHRS and YFSETQ. This CDR3 spans 15 amino acids. V lost 8 bases to trimming and J lost 4 bases; unmatched junction nucleotides: 11. The CDR3 loop reads CASDSGQGFSDTQYF. The CDR3 coding sequence is TGCGCCAGTGATTCGGGACAGGGATTTTCAGATACGCAGTATTTT. Full variable domain (missing parts from reference TRBV5-1 and TRBJ2-3): KAGVTQTPRYLIKTRGQQVTLSCSPISGHRSVSWYQQTPGQGLQFLFEYFSETQRNKGNFPGRFSGRQFSNSRSEMNVSTLELGDSALYLCASDSGQGFSDTQYFGPGTRLTVL.

This rearrangement joins TRBV7-9 to TRBJ2-7; D is perhaps TRBD2 (7 bases). Trimming took 5 bases from V and 2 from J, leaving 16 bases between them. The length of the CDR3 is 15 residues. Germline loops: CDR1 SEHNR, CDR2 FQNEAQ (reference sequence). CDR3 sequence: CASSPLEGGPYEQYF. CDR3 DNA sequence: TGTGCCAGCAGCCCTCTGGAGGGGGGGCCCTACGAGCAGTACTTC.

This rearrangement joins TRBV29-1 to TRBJ2-2; D possibly corresponds to TRBD1 (6 bases). Trimming shortened V by 2 bases and J by 5 bases, and 9 bases separated the two germline ends. The CDR3 length is 13 residues. Germline CDR1 SQVTM, CDR2 ANQGSEA. CDR3 DNA: TGCAGCGTTGAATACAGGGTTACCGGGGAGCTGTTTTTT. Its translation: CSVEYRVTGELFF.

This chain connects TRBV5-1 to TRBJ2-5; 14 nucleotides match TRBD2. This CDR3 has 18 amino acids. Trimming took 0 bases from V and 2 from J; bases not matched to a gene: 6. Germline values: CDR1 SGHRS, CDR2 YFSETQ. The CDR3: CASSLAGGLAGVQETQYF. The CDR3 DNA is TGCGCCAGCAGCTTGGCCGGGGGACTAGCGGGGGTACAAGAGACCCAGTACTTC.

As regards this clone: Other DNA sequences in this specimen translate into the identical CDR3. The chain links TRBV27 to TRBJ2-3, with a possible D match to TRBD2 (6 bases). V was trimmed by 2 bases and J by 4 bases, leaving 13 bases between them. The CDR3 has 15 amino acids. Germline V CDR1 and CDR2: MNHEY, SMNVEV (reference sequence). The CDR3 DNA reads as TGTGCCAGCAGTTTAGGGCAGGGAGGTCCAGATACGCAGTATTTT. This encodes CASSLGQGGPDTQYF.

This chain connects TRBV7-3 to TRBJ1-1; D might be TRBD1 (6 bases). V was clipped by 3 bases and J by 0 bases, with 23 bases between them. The CDR3 is 19 residues long. Germline loops: CDR1 SGHTA, CDR2 FQGTGA. CDR3 protein: CASSFEPSDSYYMNTEAFF. The DNA for the CDR3 is TGTGCCAGCAGCTTTGAGCCCTCGGACAGCTACTACATGAACACTGAAGCTTTCTTT.

The V call is TRBV30, the J call TRBJ1-5; the D gene is possibly TRBD1 (5 bases). The CDR3 covers 14 residues. Germline V CDR1 and CDR2: GTSNPN, SVGIG (reference sequence). Trimming pared 0 bases from V and 4 bases from J, leaving 10 bases between. The CDR3 coding sequence is TGTGCCTGGAGTGTGGGCAGGGTAAATCAGCCCCAGCATTTT. It specifies CAWSVGRVNQPQHF.

This chain links TRBV25-1 with TRBJ1-2, with TRBD1 matching over 8 bases. The CDR3 runs 17 residues. CDR1 and CDR2 from the germline V gene are MGHDK and SYGVNS. V shed 3 bases, J shed 4 bases, and the junction held 13 bases outside the gene matches. CDR3 nucleotide sequence: TGTGCCAGCAGTGATTCCGGGACAGGTTCTGAGGGCTATGGCTACACCTTC. Protein: CASSDSGTGSEGYGYTF.

The J gene is TRBJ2-1, the V gene TRBV29-1, with 7 bases identical to TRBD1. With V trimmed by 7 bases and J by 5 bases, 11 bases remained unmatched. In germline, CDR1 is SQVTM, CDR2 ANQGSEA. CDR3 length: 14 residues. CDR3 DNA sequence: TGCAGCGCGAACCTACGGGACAGAAACAATGAGCAGTTCTTC. Amino acid sequence: CSANLRDRNNEQFF.

Remarks on this clone: At the DNA level, this CDR3 is encoded by other sequences in the same sample as well. V and J are TRBV29-1 and TRBJ1-5, with 7 bases matching TRBD1. The CDR3 length is 13 residues. The germline CDR1 and CDR2 sequences are SQVTM and ANQGSEA. V trimming: 5 bases; J trimming: 2 bases; junction bases outside the gene matches: 3. The CDR3: CSVRQGGNQPQHF. The CDR3 DNA sequence: TGCAGCGTTCGACAGGGAGGCAATCAGCCCCAGCATTTT.

V and J are TRBV30 and TRBJ1-4; D not certain. The CDR3 is 12 residues long. The V gene's germline CDR1 is GTSNPN and CDR2 SVGIG (reference sequence). V was pared by 3 bases and J by 5 bases, with 7 bases between. CDR3: CAWSELNEKLFF. The DNA for the CDR3 is TGTGCCTGGAGCGAGCTGAATGAAAAACTGTTTTTT.

The rearrangement joins TRBV7-9 to TRBJ1-2, with unresolved D. The V gene lost 5 bases and the J gene lost 6 bases, with 13 bases spanning the gap. CDR1 SEHNR and CDR2 FQNEAQ come from the germline V gene (reference sequence). The CDR3 has 13 amino acids. CDR3 nucleotides: TGTGCCAGCAGCCTCGGCGGGTTAGATGGCTACACCTTC. Protein: CASSLGGLDGYTF. Filled out from reference TRBV7-9 and TRBJ1-2, the complete variable domain reads DTGVSQNPRHKITKRGQNVTFRCDPISEHNRLYWYRQTLGQGPEFLTYFQNEAQLEKSRLLSDRFSAERPKGSFSTLEIQRTEQGDSAMYLCASSLGGLDGYTFGSGTRLTVV.